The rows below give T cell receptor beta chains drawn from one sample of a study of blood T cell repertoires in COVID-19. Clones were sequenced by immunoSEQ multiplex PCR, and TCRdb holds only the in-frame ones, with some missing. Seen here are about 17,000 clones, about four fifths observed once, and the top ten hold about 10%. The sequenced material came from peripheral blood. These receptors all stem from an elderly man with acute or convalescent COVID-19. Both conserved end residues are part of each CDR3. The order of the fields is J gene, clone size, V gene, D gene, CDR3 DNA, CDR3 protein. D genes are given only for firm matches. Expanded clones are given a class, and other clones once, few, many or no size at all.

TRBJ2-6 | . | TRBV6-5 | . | TGTGCCAGCAGTTACGATGGGCCTGGGGCCAACGTCCTGACTTTC | CASSYDGPGANVLTF
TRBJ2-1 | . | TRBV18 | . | TGTGCCAGCTCAGTACAGGGAGCCTCCTACAATGAGCAGTTCTTC | CASSVQGASYNEQFF
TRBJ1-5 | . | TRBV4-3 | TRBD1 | TGCGCCAGCAGCCAAGGACAGGGGGATCAGCCCCAGCATTTT | CASSQGQGDQPQHF
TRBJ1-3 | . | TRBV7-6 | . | TGTGCCAGCCTTCTGGGGCCGAGCCTCTCTGGAAACACCATATATTTT | CASLLGPSLSGNTIYF
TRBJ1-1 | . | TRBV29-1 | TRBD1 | TGCAGCGTTACAAACAGGGGATTAGGCACTGAAGCTTTCTTT | CSVTNRGLGTEAFF
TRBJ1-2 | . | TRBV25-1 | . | TGTGCCAGCAGTGTCTCAGGGGCTGAGGTCTATGGCTACACCTTC | CASSVSGAEVYGYTF
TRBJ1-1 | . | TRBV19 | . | TGTGCCAGTAGCCGACAGGCAGAAGCTTTCTTT | CASSRQAEAFF
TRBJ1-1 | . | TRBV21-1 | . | TGTGCCAGCAGCGCTAGAGGCAGGGAGGGCACTGAAGCTTTCTTT | CASSARGREGTEAFF
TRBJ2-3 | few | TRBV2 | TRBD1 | TGTGCCAGCAGCCGCTCTGGGACAGGGTCATCGGATACGCAGTATTTT | CASSRSGTGSSDTQYF
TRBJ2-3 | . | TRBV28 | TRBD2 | TGTGCCAGCAGTTCTAGCGGGGGGCAGGGAGATACGCAGTATTTT | CASSSSGGQGDTQYF
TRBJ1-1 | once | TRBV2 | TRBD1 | TGTGCCAGTGGATTGGGACAGGGTAACACTGAAGCTTTCTTT | CASGLGQGNTEAFF
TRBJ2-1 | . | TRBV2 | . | TGTGCCAGCATCGCGGGACAGTCAAATGAGCAGTTCTTC | CASIAGQSNEQFF
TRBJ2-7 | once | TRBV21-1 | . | TGTGCCAGCAGCAAATGGCGACAGCCCCATGGGTACGAGCAGTACTTC | CASSKWRQPHGYEQYF
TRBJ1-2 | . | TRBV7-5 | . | TGTGTCAGAAGCCGGAGGGACAGTGCTAACTATGGCTACACCTTC | CVRSRRDSANYGYTF
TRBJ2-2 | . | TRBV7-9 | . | TGTGCCAGCAGCTTATCCGGCACACAGGGAGTCACCGGGGAGCTGTTTTTT | CASSLSGTQGVTGELFF
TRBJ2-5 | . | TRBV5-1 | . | TGCGCCAGCAGCCCCTCGCGCCATGAGGAGACCCAGTACTTC | CASSPSRHEETQYF
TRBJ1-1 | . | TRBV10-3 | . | TGTGCCATCAGCACACCAGGGTGGAGCATGAACACTGAAGCTTTCTTT | CAISTPGWSMNTEAFF
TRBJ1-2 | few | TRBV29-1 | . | TGCAGCGTGACAGAGATCGGTAACTATGGCTACACCTTC | CSVTEIGNYGYTF
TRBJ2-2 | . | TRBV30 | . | TGTGCCTGGAGCAACCGGGGACTTAACACCGGGGAGCTGTTTTTT | CAWSNRGLNTGELFF
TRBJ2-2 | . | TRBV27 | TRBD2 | TGTGCCAGCGGTGTCTGGGCGGGGGGGAAAAACGGGGAGCTGTTTTTT | CASGVWAGGKNGELFF
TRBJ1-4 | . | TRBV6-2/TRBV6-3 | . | TGTGCCAGCAGTACCTACAGGGTTGCGAATGAAAAACTGTTTTTT | CASSTYRVANEKLFF
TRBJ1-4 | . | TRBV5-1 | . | TGCGCCAGCAGCTTGTTCGGGGTTGCAACTAATGAAAAACTGTTTTTT | CASSLFGVATNEKLFF
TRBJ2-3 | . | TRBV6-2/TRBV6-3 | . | TGTGCCAGCAGTTACCGGACAGATACGCAGTATTTT | CASSYRTDTQYF
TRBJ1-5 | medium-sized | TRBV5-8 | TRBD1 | TGTGCCAGCAGCTTACAGGGGGCCAGCAATCAGCCCCAGCATTTT | CASSLQGASNQPQHF
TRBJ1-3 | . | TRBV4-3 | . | TGCGCCAGCAGCCAGGAATATGGCGGACTGGGCTCTGGAAACACCATATATTTT | CASSQEYGGLGSGNTIYF
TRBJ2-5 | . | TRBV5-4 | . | TGTGCCAGCAGCCAGCAGGGGACAAGGGAGACCCAGTACTTC | CASSQQGTRETQYF
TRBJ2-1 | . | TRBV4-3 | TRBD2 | TGCGCCAGCAGCCGAGGGGCCGGGACTAGGTCTATCCATGAGCAGTTCTTC | CASSRGAGTRSIHEQFF
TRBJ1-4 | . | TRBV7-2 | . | TGTGCCAGCAGCTTGATTACAGTTAATGAAAAACTGTTTTTT | CASSLITVNEKLFF
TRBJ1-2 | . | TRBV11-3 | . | TGTGCCAGCAGCGTGGGAGGCAGCGCCCGGGAGGGCTACACCTTC | CASSVGGSAREGYTF
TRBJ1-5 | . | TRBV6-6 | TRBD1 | TGTGCCAGCAGCGACGGACAGGGGGCAAATCAGCCCCAGCATTTT | CASSDGQGANQPQHF
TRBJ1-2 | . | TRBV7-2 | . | TGTGCCAGCAGCTTAGAACTACAGGGTGCAGGCGGCTACACCTTC | CASSLELQGAGGYTF
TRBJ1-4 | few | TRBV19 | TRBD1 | TGTGCCAGCTCGAGGGGGCCTGATGAAAAACTGTTTTTT | CASSRGPDEKLFF
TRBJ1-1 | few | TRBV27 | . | TGTGCCACCCGGGGGGGCGCCTGGGAAAGGAACACTGAAGCTTTCTTT | CATRGGAWERNTEAFF
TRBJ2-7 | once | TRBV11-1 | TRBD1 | TGTGCCAGCAGCTTTGGACAGGGAGGCACCTACGAGCAGTACTTC | CASSFGQGGTYEQYF
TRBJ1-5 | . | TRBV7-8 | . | TGTGCCAGCAGCCCAGGGGATGGAGTGCAGAATCAGCCCCAGCATTTT | CASSPGDGVQNQPQHF
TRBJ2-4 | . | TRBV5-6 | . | TGTGCCAGCAGCTCCCGCCGGGAGACAGGGAGGCGGAACATTCAGTACTTC | CASSSRRETGRRNIQYF
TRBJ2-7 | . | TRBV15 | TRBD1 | TGTGCCACCAGCAGAGATGCTAGCCTGGGACAGGGGGCATACGAGCAGTACTTC | CATSRDASLGQGAYEQYF
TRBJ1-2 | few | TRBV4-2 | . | TGTGCCAGCAGCCAAGATCTGTATGGCTACACCTTC | CASSQDLYGYTF
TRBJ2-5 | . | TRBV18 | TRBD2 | TGTGCCAGCTCACTTACTAGCGGGTCACAAGAGACCCAGTACTTC | CASSLTSGSQETQYF
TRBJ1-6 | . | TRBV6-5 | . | TGTGCCAGTTCCGGGGAGGGGCATTCACCCCTCCACTTT | CASSGEGHSPLHF
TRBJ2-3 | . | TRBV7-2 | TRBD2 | TGTGCCAGCAGCTTGAACGGGGGGGCCTCGGCAGATACGCAGTATTTT | CASSLNGGASADTQYF
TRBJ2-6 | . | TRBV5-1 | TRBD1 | TGCGCCAGCAGCTCCTCAGGGGGCGGAGGGGCCAACGTCCTGACTTTC | CASSSSGGGGANVLTF
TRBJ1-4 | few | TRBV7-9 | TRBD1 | TGTGCCAGCAGCTTAGTAGGGGGCGTAGGTGAAAAACTGTTTTTT | CASSLVGGVGEKLFF
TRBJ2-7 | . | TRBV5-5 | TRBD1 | TGTGCCAGCAGCTTGGTGACAGGGGGCTCCTACGAGCAGTACTTC | CASSLVTGGSYEQYF